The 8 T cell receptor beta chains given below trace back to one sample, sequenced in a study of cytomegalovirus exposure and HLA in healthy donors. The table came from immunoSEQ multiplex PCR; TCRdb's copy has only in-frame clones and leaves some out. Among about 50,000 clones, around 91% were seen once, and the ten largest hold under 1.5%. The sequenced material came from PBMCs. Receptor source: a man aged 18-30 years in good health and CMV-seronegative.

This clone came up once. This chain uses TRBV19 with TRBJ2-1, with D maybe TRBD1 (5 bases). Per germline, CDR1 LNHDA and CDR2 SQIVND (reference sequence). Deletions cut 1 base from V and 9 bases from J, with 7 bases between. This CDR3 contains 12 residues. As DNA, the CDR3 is TGTGCCAGTAGTATAGGGGGCGGTGAGCAGTTCTTC. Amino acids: CASSIGGGEQFF. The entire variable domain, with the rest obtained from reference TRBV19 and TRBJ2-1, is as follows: DGGITQSPKYLFRKEGQNVTLSCEQNLNHDAMYWYRQDPGQGLRLIYYSQIVNDFQKGDIAEGYSVSREKKESFPLTVTSAQKNPTAFYLCASSIGGGEQFFGPGTRLTVL.

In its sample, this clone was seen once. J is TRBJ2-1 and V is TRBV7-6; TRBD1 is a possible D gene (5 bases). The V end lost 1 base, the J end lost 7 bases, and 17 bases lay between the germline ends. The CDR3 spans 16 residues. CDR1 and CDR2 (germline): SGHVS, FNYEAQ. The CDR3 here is CASSLVWGLGSNEQFF. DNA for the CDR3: TGTGCCAGCAGCTTAGTCTGGGGCCTAGGAAGTAATGAGCAGTTCTTC.

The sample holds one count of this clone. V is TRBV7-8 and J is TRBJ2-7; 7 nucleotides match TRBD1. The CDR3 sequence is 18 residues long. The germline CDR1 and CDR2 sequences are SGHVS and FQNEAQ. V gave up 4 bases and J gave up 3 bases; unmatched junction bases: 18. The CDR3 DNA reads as TGTGCCAGCAGCTCTCTAAGGGACCGCAAGCGGACAGGCTACGAGCAGTACTTC. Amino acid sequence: CASSSLRDRKRTGYEQYF. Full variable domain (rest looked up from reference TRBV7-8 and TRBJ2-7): GAGVSQSPRYKVAKRGQDVALRCDPISGHVSLFWYQQALGQGPEFLTYFQNEAQLDKSGLPSDRFFAERPEGSVSTLKIQRTQQEDSAVYLCASSSLRDRKRTGYEQYFGPGTRLTVT.

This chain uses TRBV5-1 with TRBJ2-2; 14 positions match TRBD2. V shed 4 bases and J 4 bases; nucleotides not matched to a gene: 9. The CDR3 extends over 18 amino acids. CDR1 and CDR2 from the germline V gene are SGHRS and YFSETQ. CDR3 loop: CASSLTGTSGSTTGELFF. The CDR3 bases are TGCGCCAGCAGCCTGACCGGGACTAGCGGGAGTACCACCGGGGAGCTGTTTTTT.

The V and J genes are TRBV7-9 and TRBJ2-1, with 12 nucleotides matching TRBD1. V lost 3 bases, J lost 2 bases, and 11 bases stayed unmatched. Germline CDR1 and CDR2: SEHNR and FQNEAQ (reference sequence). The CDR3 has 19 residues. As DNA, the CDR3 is TGTGCCAGCAGCTTGACTTATGGGACAGGGGGCGAGACCTACAATGAGCAGTTCTTC. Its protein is CASSLTYGTGGETYNEQFF.

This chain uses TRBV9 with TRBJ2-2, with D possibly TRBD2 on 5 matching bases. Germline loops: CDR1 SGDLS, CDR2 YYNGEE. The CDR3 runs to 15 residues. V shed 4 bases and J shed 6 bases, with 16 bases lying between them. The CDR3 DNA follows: TGTGCCAGCAGCCTTCGCGGGCCCCGGGCCGGGGAGCTGTTTTTT. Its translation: CASSLRGPRAGELFF.

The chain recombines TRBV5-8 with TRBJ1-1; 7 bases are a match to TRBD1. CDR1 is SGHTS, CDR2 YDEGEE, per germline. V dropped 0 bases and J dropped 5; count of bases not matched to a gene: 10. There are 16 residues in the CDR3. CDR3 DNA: TGTGCCAGCAGCTTGGCGCTGACAGGGTGGGGGACTGAAGCTTTCTTT. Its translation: CASSLALTGWGTEAFF.

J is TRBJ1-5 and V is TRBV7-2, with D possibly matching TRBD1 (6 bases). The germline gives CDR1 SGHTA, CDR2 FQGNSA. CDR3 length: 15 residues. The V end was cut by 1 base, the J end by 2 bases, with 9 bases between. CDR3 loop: CASSLGGGGNQPQHF. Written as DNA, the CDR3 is TGTGCCAGCAGCTTAGGGGGGGGCGGCAATCAGCCCCAGCATTTT. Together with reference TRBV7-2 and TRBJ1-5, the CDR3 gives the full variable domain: GAGVSQSPSNKVTEKGKDVELRCDPISGHTALYWYRQSLGQGLEFLIYFQGNSAPDKSGLPSDRFSAERTGGSVSTLTIQRTQQEDSAVYLCASSLGGGGNQPQHFGDGTRLSIL.